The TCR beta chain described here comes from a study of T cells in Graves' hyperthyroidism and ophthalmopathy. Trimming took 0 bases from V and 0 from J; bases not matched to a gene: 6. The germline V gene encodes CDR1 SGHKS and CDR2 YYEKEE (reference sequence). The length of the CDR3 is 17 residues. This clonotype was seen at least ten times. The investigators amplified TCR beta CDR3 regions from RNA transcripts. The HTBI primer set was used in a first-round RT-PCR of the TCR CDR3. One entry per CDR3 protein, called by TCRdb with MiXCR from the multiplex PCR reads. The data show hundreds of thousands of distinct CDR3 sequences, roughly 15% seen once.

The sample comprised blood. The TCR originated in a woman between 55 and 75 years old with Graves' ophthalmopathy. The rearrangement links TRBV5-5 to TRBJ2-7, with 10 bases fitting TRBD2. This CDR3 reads CASSLVLGLASSYEQYF. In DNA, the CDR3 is TGTGCCAGCAGCTTGGTTTTGGGACTAGCGTCCTCCTACGAGCAGTACTTC.